The 13 T cell receptor beta chains below all came from one sample that was sequenced in a study of shared clonotypes between healthy human individuals. This table comes from immunoSEQ multiplex PCR, and its TCRdb copy is limited to in-frame clones, with some not included. The sample includes about 2.4 million clones, approximately 93% seen only once; the top ten take approximately 0.35%. The sequenced material came from naive CD4+ T cells from PBMCs. The subset was: CD45RA+ positively selected. The receptors here all came from a man younger than 30 in good health. Some clones in this sample may be carry-over from other donors' samples.

The chain carries TRBV21-1 and TRBJ2-6; TRBD1 reflects the table's D call only, with no check against the DNA. TRBV21-1 counts as a pseudogene. CDR3 length: 20 amino acids. The CDR3 sequence: CASSNRRDRVTIPGANVLTF. The DNA for the CDR3 is TGTGCCAGCAGCAATAGGAGGGACAGGGTAACAATCCCTGGGGCCAACGTCCTGACTTTC.

The gene calls are TRBV7-9 and TRBJ2-3; TRBD2 matches 8 bases. Germline CDR1 SEHNR, CDR2 FQNEAQ (reference sequence). The V gene end was trimmed by 3 bases and the J gene end by 3 bases; junction bases not matched to a gene: 2. The CDR3 length is 14 residues. The CDR3 sequence is CASSFSSGTDTQYF. CDR3 sequence (DNA): TGTGCCAGCAGCTTCTCTAGCGGGACAGATACGCAGTATTTT.

The gene calls are TRBV9 and TRBJ2-3; possible D gene TRBD1, 5 bases. CDR1 is SGDLS and CDR2 is YYNGEE in the germline V gene. V lost 2 bases and J lost 6, with 16 bases in between. The CDR3 consists of 15 residues. CDR3 sequence: CASSVGPHRGDTQYF. In nucleotides, the CDR3 is TGTGCCAGCAGCGTGGGGCCTCACCGTGGGGATACGCAGTATTTT.

To note about this clone: Other DNA sequences within the sample encode an identical CDR3. This rearrangement joins TRBV5-6 to TRBJ1-3; D gene unclear. Per germline, CDR1 SGHDT and CDR2 YYEEEE. The CDR3 runs 13 residues. The V end lost 0 bases, the J end lost 3 bases, and 4 bases lay between the germline ends. In DNA form, the CDR3 reads TGTGCCAGCAGCTTGGACAGTGGAAACACCATATATTTT. It yields the protein CASSLDSGNTIYF.

A word on this clone: This same CDR3 is encoded by further DNA sequences in the sample. The chain combines TRBV18 with TRBJ2-3; D is unclear. The V gene lost 0 bases and the J gene lost 4 bases, with 8 bases spanning the gap. The CDR3 loop spans 14 amino acids. Looked up from germline, CDR1 is KGHSH and CDR2 is LQKENI. The CDR3 DNA reads TGTGCCAGCTCACCACCCCCAGCAGCAGATACGCAGTATTTT. Translation: CASSPPPAADTQYF.

The chain couples TRBV11-2 to TRBJ2-1; 10 bases are shared with TRBD1. V trimming: 4 bases; J trimming: 1 base; junction bases outside the gene matches: 4. Germline V CDR1 and CDR2: SGHAT, FQNNGV. The CDR3 runs to 16 residues. The CDR3 DNA reads TGTGCCAGCAGCTATCCGGGACAGGGGTCCTACAATGAGCAGTTCTTC. This encodes CASSYPGQGSYNEQFF.

The chain uses TRBV7-9 and TRBJ1-2; D is possibly TRBD1 (5 bases). Germline assignment: CDR1 SEHNR and CDR2 FQNEAQ (reference sequence). The CDR3 length is 15 residues. V shed 0 bases and J shed 4 bases, with 12 bases lying between them. The chain's CDR3 is CASSLAGDLSYGYTF. CDR3 sequence (DNA): TGTGCCAGCAGCTTAGCGGGGGATCTGAGCTATGGCTACACCTTC. Looking up the rest from reference TRBV7-9 and TRBJ1-2 gives the full variable domain: DTGVSQNPRHKITKRGQNVTFRCDPISEHNRLYWYRQTLGQGPEFLTYFQNEAQLEKSRLLSDRFSAERPKGSFSTLEIQRTEQGDSAMYLCASSLAGDLSYGYTFGSGTRLTVV.

This clone occurred a few times. Different DNA sequences within this sample yield the same CDR3. CDR3 amino acids: CATSRDRGYEQYF. As DNA, the CDR3 is TGTGCCACCAGCAGGGACAGGGGCTACGAGCAGTACTTC. The chain carries TRBV15 and TRBJ2-7; 9 nucleotides align to TRBD1. CDR3 size: 13 residues. Germline V gene data show CDR1 as LNHNV and CDR2 as YYDKDF (reference sequence). V lost 3 bases, J lost 3 bases, and 0 bases stayed unmatched.

This chain connects TRBV11-3 to TRBJ2-2; a possible D gene is TRBD2 (6 bases). This CDR3 is 17 amino acids long. CDR1 is SGHNT and CDR2 is YENEEA in the germline V gene. Trimming removed 4 bases at V and 2 bases at J, with 17 bases between. The CDR3 nucleotides are TGTGCCAGCAGCTCGCGGGGAGCGACAGTAAACACCGGGGAGCTGTTTTTT. Amino acids: CASSSRGATVNTGELFF.

CDR3 loop: CASSPHTSGASTDTQYF. Written as DNA, the CDR3 is TGTGCCAGCAGCCCCCACACAAGCGGAGCTAGCACAGATACGCAGTATTTT. The rearrangement joins TRBV7-2 to TRBJ2-3; possibly TRBD2 for D (5 bases). The CDR3 is made up of 17 amino acids. Trimming stripped 5 bases from V and 0 bases from J, with 18 bases between. The germline CDR1 and CDR2 sequences are SGHTA and FQGNSA.

The rearrangement links TRBV9 to TRBJ1-3; D is undetermined. CDR1 is SGDLS and CDR2 is YYNGEE in the germline V gene. The CDR3 is made up of 14 amino acids. The ends were cut back, 0 bases at V and 7 bases at J, with 11 bases in the middle. CDR3 region: CASSVVGRPNTIYF. DNA of the CDR3: TGTGCCAGCAGCGTAGTGGGCAGGCCCAACACCATATATTTT.

Remarks on this clone: Other DNA sequences from this sample encode an identical CDR3 as well. The chain has TRBV5-1 and TRBJ1-3; D ambiguous. CDR1 and CDR2 from the germline V gene are SGHRS and YFSETQ. The CDR3 is 14 amino acids. V lost 4 bases and J lost 4, with 12 bases in between. CDR3 bases: TGCGCCAGCAGCCCTGGAGCAGGCGGAAACACCATATATTTT. It translates to CASSPGAGGNTIYF.

The gene calls are TRBV28 and TRBJ2-1, with D possibly matching TRBD1 (6 bases). The germline V gene has CDR1 MDHEN and CDR2 SYDVKM. The CDR3 loop spans 13 amino acids. V shed 10 bases and J shed 4 bases, with 14 bases lying between them. CDR3 coding DNA: TGTGCCACCGAGTTTCAGGGGTACAATGAGCAGTTCTTC. Translation gives CATEFQGYNEQFF.